Presented here are 23 T cell receptor beta chains from one specimen sequenced in a study of T cell responses to AZD1222 COVID-19 vaccine. TCRdb's copy holds only in-frame clones and misses some; the assay was immunoSEQ multiplex PCR. Among about 39,000 clones listed, 70% to 90% were seen once. The sequencing used peripheral blood, collected 28 days after the second AZD1222 dose. The receptors were gathered from an adult who received the AZD1222 COVID-19 vaccine.

The chain uses TRBV5-4 and TRBJ1-3, with unresolved D. CDR3 length: 16 amino acids. The V end lost 1 base, the J end lost 0 bases, and 11 bases lay between the germline ends. CDR1 SGHNT and CDR2 YYREEE come from the germline V gene (reference sequence). CDR3 loop: CASSLQPYNSGNTIYF. As DNA, the CDR3 is TGTGCCAGCAGCTTGCAACCGTATAACTCTGGAAACACCATATATTTT.

The V call is TRBV7-2, the J call TRBJ2-7; D may match TRBD1 or TRBD2 (6 bases each). CDR3 length equals 15 residues. Trimming took 5 bases from V and 4 from J, leaving 18 bases between them. Per germline, CDR1 SGHTA and CDR2 FQGNSA. The CDR3 region has the DNA TGTGCCAGCAGCCCGGGGGCGGGGTCGGGTTACGAGCAGTACTTC. It is translated as CASSPGAGSGYEQYF.

The rearrangement links TRBV27 to TRBJ2-7, with D possibly being TRBD2 (6 bases). CDR3 size: 15 residues. Germline V gene lookup returns CDR1 MNHEY and CDR2 SMNVEV (reference sequence). V lost 0 bases to trimming and J lost 2 bases, with 11 bases between them. Written as DNA, the CDR3 is TGTGCCAGCAGTTTATCAATGGGAGGTCCCTACGAGCAGTACTTC. Residues: CASSLSMGGPYEQYF.

This chain links TRBV7-8 with TRBJ2-5; D may be TRBD2 (6 bases). Trimming cost V 5 bases and J 5 bases, with 18 bases left between them. This CDR3 is 15 amino acids long. Germline V gene lookup returns CDR1 SGHVS and CDR2 FQNEAQ. The CDR3 bases are TGTGCCAGCAGCCCGGAGGGGCAGGTGTTCGAGACCCAGTACTTC. It yields the protein CASSPEGQVFETQYF.

This chain uses TRBV5-1 with TRBJ1-4; TRBD1 might be the D (6 bases). CDR1 SGHRS and CDR2 YFSETQ come from the germline V gene. Trimming cost V 4 bases and J 5 bases, with 15 bases left between them. The CDR3 is 15 residues long. The CDR3 nucleotides read TGCGCCAGCAGCACCGGACAGCAAAGAAATGAAAAACTGTTTTTT. Translation gives CASSTGQQRNEKLFF.

The rearrangement links TRBV6-5 to TRBJ2-7; 7 bases line up with TRBD1. This CDR3 is built from 13 residues. The V gene's germline CDR1 is MNHEY and CDR2 SVGAGI. V was clipped by 6 bases and J by 2 bases; unmatched bases: 4. The CDR3 nucleotides are TGTGCCAGCAGATCGGGACAGACCTACGAGCAGTACTTC. This translates into CASRSGQTYEQYF.

The V call is TRBV7-3, the J call TRBJ2-1, with D unclear. CDR1 and CDR2 (germline): SGHTA, FQGTGA. The germline V and J ends were trimmed by 5 bases and 8 bases, with 13 bases remaining between them. The CDR3 covers 13 residues. CDR3: CASSLSGSDEQFF. In nucleotides, the CDR3 is TGTGCCAGCAGCCTTTCCGGCAGCGATGAGCAGTTCTTC.

This chain links TRBV7-8 with TRBJ1-4; a weak D match, TRBD1 (6 bases). Germline loops: CDR1 SGHVS, CDR2 FQNEAQ. The CDR3 covers 13 residues. V was trimmed by 5 bases and J by 10 bases, leaving 14 bases between them. The CDR3 nucleotides read TGTGCCAGCAGCGGGGGGGGCCTGGGAAAACTGTTTTTT. Its translation is CASSGGGLGKLFF.

This clone was found once. In nucleotides, the CDR3 is TGTGCCAGCAGCCATCGCCGAGGGGGCCTTGGCTACACCTTC. Translation: CASSHRRGGLGYTF. The gene calls are TRBV3-1 (or the pseudogene TRBV3-2) and TRBJ1-2; 7 bases match TRBD1. CDR3 length: 14 residues. The trim removed 3 bases at V and 7 bases at J, leaving 8 bases unmatched. Per germline, CDR1 LGHDT and CDR2 YNNKEL (reference sequence).

The V gene is TRBV27, the J gene TRBJ2-7; tentatively, D is TRBD2 (6 bases). The CDR3 is 15 amino acids. Germline assignment: CDR1 MNHEY and CDR2 SMNVEV (reference sequence). V lost 5 bases, J lost 5 bases, and 19 bases lay in between. CDR3 amino acids: CASSRAGYKRDEQYF. In nucleotides, the CDR3 is TGTGCCAGCAGTCGCGCGGGATACAAAAGGGACGAGCAGTACTTC.

The chain joins TRBV19 to TRBJ1-1, with 7 bases matching TRBD1. The CDR3 length is 13 residues. Losses at the gene ends were 5 bases for V and 5 bases for J; bases not matched to a gene: 5. The germline V gene encodes CDR1 LNHDA and CDR2 SQIVND (reference sequence). As DNA, the CDR3 is TGTGCCAGTAGTGGGGGACAGAGGACTGAAGCTTTCTTT. Translation: CASSGGQRTEAFF.

This clone showed up just once. V and J are TRBV5-1 and TRBJ2-7, with TRBD2 matching 10 bases. This CDR3 region has 15 residues. Germline CDR1 SGHRS, CDR2 YFSETQ. V was pared by 3 bases and J by 6 bases, with 9 bases of the junction left unmatched. The CDR3 region has the DNA TGCGCCAGCAGCTGGACTAGCGGTGAGGGGGGCGAGCAGTACTTC. Its translation: CASSWTSGEGGEQYF.

This rearrangement joins TRBV5-1 to TRBJ2-7; a possible D gene is TRBD1 (5 bases). V lost 4 bases and J lost 6, with 17 bases in between. This CDR3 spans 14 amino acids. Germline CDR1 and CDR2: SGHRS and YFSETQ. The chain's CDR3 is CASSPPQGLSEQYF. CDR3 sequence (DNA): TGCGCCAGCAGCCCCCCGCAGGGTCTCTCCGAGCAGTACTTC.

The chain is built from TRBV19 and TRBJ1-5; D is uncertain. The CDR3 has 16 amino acids. CDR1 is LNHDA and CDR2 is SQIVND in the germline V gene (reference sequence). The V end lost 1 base, the J end lost 4 bases, and 14 bases lay between the germline ends. Here the CDR3 reads CASSIVGRVRNQPQHF. The CDR3 nucleotides are TGTGCCAGTAGTATAGTAGGAAGGGTACGGAATCAGCCCCAGCATTTT.

The chain combines TRBV24-1 with TRBJ2-1; 9 bases agree with TRBD1. Germline values: CDR1 KGHDR, CDR2 SFDVKD. The CDR3 sequence is 16 residues long. Trimming at V came to 4 bases and at J to 7 bases, leaving 10 bases not matched to a gene. The CDR3 DNA is TGTGCCACCAGTGAAAGCCCGGGACAGGGACGGAATGAGCAGTTCTTC. Translation: CATSESPGQGRNEQFF.

This clone was seen a single time. The CDR3 nucleotides are TGTGCCTGGAGACGGACAGGGGGCGGTTATGAAAAACTGTTTTTT. Its translation: CAWRRTGGGYEKLFF. The chain links TRBV30 to TRBJ1-4; 11 bases line up with TRBD1. V was clipped by 3 bases and J by 6 bases; unmatched bases: 6. The CDR3 extends over 15 amino acids. Germline V gene data show CDR1 as GTSNPN and CDR2 as SVGIG (reference sequence).

V is TRBV9 and J is TRBJ1-1, with D perhaps TRBD1 (5 bases). The V gene lost 0 bases and the J gene lost 2 bases, with 11 bases spanning the gap. Germline CDR1 and CDR2: SGDLS and YYNGEE. This CDR3 region has 15 residues. In DNA, the CDR3 is TGTGCCAGCAGCGTAGCGGGGCAGTCCAACACTGAAGCTTTCTTT. Protein: CASSVAGQSNTEAFF.

The chain links TRBV5-1 to TRBJ1-1; TRBD1 is a possible D gene (5 bases). The CDR3 covers 13 residues. V lost 3 bases to trimming and J lost 1 base, with 7 bases between them. Per germline, CDR1 SGHRS and CDR2 YFSETQ. CDR3 sequence reads: CASSSGQNTEAFF. The CDR3 coding sequence is TGCGCCAGCAGCTCTGGACAGAACACTGAAGCTTTCTTT.

The rearrangement joins TRBV2 to TRBJ2-5; 7 bases match TRBD2. The germline gives CDR1 SNHLY, CDR2 FYNNEI. The CDR3 is made up of 13 amino acids. V lost 7 bases, J lost 5 bases, and 7 bases stayed unmatched. CDR3 sequence (DNA): TGTGCCAGCAAGACGGGAGGATCGGAGACCCAGTACTTC. Amino acid sequence: CASKTGGSETQYF.

This chain uses TRBV5-5 with TRBJ2-3; D is ambiguous. In germline, CDR1 is SGHKS, CDR2 YYEKEE (reference sequence). CDR3 size: 12 residues. Deletions cut 0 bases from V and 3 bases from J, with 2 bases between. CDR3 sequence reads: CASSLETDTQYF. In nucleotides, the CDR3 is TGTGCCAGCAGCTTGGAAACAGATACGCAGTATTTT.

The rearrangement uses TRBV19 and TRBJ2-6; TRBD1 is a possible D gene (6 bases). Looked up from germline, CDR1 is LNHDA and CDR2 is SQIVND (reference sequence). The germline V and J ends were trimmed by 5 bases and 4 bases, with 21 bases remaining between them. CDR3 length equals 18 residues. CDR3 protein: CASSEGTASGDGANVLTF. CDR3 in DNA: TGTGCCAGTAGTGAGGGGACCGCTTCAGGGGACGGGGCCAACGTCCTGACTTTC. The full variable domain, completed using reference TRBV19 and TRBJ2-6, is DGGITQSPKYLFRKEGQNVTLSCEQNLNHDAMYWYRQDPGQGLRLIYYSQIVNDFQKGDIAEGYSVSREKKESFPLTVTSAQKNPTAFYLCASSEGTASGDGANVLTFGAGSRLTVL.

The genes are TRBV14 and TRBJ1-1; a possible D gene is TRBD1 (5 bases). Between the trimmed V and J ends, which lost 1 base and 5 bases, there was a span of 5 bases. This CDR3 has 12 residues. Germline V lookup: CDR1 SGHDN, CDR2 FVKESK. The CDR3 spells CASSQGGTEAFF. In DNA, the CDR3 is TGTGCCAGCAGCCAAGGGGGGACTGAAGCTTTCTTT.

V usage is TRBV9 and J usage is TRBJ1-1; D ambiguous. Germline V gives CDR1 SGDLS, CDR2 YYNGEE. The V gene lost 0 bases and the J gene lost 0 bases, with 3 bases spanning the gap. This CDR3 region has 13 residues. DNA of the CDR3: TGTGCCAGCAGCGTAGCAATGAACACTGAAGCTTTCTTT. Amino acid sequence: CASSVAMNTEAFF.